This T cell receptor beta chain was recovered during a study of OX40 agonist ivuxolimab in advanced cancers. Study in general: Dose-escalation patients were diagnosed with hepatocellular carcinoma, melanoma, renal cell cancer or head and neck cancer. Under the entry rules, prior anti-PD-1, anti-PD-L1 or anti-CTLA-4 therapy was allowed, and roughly 43% had some. Study outcomes and limitations: CD4+ T cells averaged fewer expanded clones than CD8+ T cells.

The timepoints at which blood was sampled were baseline, cycle 4 day 1, and cycle 7 day 1. As regards this clone: The antigen remains undetermined.

Sequenced by immunoSEQ multiplex PCR; TCRdb stores in-frame clones only, minus some. The table shows 98,000 or so clones, with 80% to 90% occurring only once. The receptor comes from an adult with an advanced solid tumor such as melanoma, head and neck, liver or kidney cancer. Source: CD4+ or CD8+ T cells sorted from blood, taken in a trial of the OX40 agonist ivuxolimab.

In DNA, the CDR3 is TGTGCCAGCAGCCAGACCAGGGCGAAAGGAAACACCATATATTTT. Translated, it gives CASSQTRAKGNTIYF. This chain joins TRBV16 and TRBJ1-3; a possible D gene is TRBD1 (5 bases). The CDR3 length is 15 residues. Trimming cost V 3 bases and J 4 bases, with 13 bases left between them. Germline CDR1 and CDR2: KGHSY and FQNENV.